The clone carrying this T cell receptor beta chain was observed at least ten times. The antigen is undetermined. This sample was included in a study of T-cell reconstitution after alpha-beta-depleted transplantation in children. Study-wide findings and caveats: Some patients' high day-60 TCRbeta diversity was traced to surviving recipient T cells and thymic progenitors. Newly produced T cells mostly provided counts and TCRbeta diversity after one year, as hyperexpanded clones declined. Two months or so post-transplant, alpha-beta T cells reportedly derived from several hundred expanded graft clones.

Preparing the TCRbeta library involved the use of unique molecular identifiers. MiXCR, applied by TCRdb to the PCR reads, yields one record per CDR3 protein. This table has 85,000 to 120,000 distinct CDR3 sequences, under 7% appearing once. The V segment lost 1 base and the J segment 2 bases; nucleotides outside the gene matches: 9. Germline values: CDR1 SQVTM, CDR2 ANQGSEA. This CDR3 is 16 amino acids long. The material sequenced was PBMCs, mostly from graft donor cells, taken 60 days after TCRalphabeta/CD19-depleted stem cell transplant. The rearrangement joins TRBV29-1 to TRBJ2-5; TRBD1 matches at 8 bases. The clonotype originates from a female patient younger than 10 who had a stem cell transplant for Fanconi anemia, so the T cells may come from the graft donor. The CDR3 loop reads CSVEVYGTGDQETQYF. The DNA of the CDR3 is TGCAGCGTTGAAGTGTATGGGACAGGCGATCAAGAGACCCAGTACTTC.